Detailed here is one T cell receptor (beta chain). Its antigen is currently unknown. The sample is drawn from a study of cytomegalovirus exposure and HLA in healthy donors. Study-level points and caveats: The HLA-A and HLA-B alleles of most subjects were reportedly predicted accurately from TCR beta sequences.

V lost 4 bases and J lost 8, with 12 bases in between. CDR1 and CDR2 (germline): SGDLS, YYNGEE. The CDR3 loop spans 13 amino acids. The study ran its PCR with 60 Vbeta and 13 Jbeta primers. Sequenced by immunoSEQ multiplex PCR; TCRdb stores in-frame clones only, minus some. This table holds over 50,000 clones, 89% found once. The material sequenced was PBMCs. The chain combines TRBV9 with TRBJ2-2; possible D gene TRBD1, 5 bases. This TCR was recovered from a man aged 25 to 40 in good health and CMV-seropositive. The chain's CDR3 is CASSIPRGGELFF. The CDR3, as DNA: TGTGCCAGCAGCATTCCTAGGGGAGGGGAGCTGTTTTTT.